Listed below are T cell receptor beta chains from one sample, sequenced in a study of blood T cell repertoires in COVID-19. Libraries were prepared by immunoSEQ multiplex PCR; TCRdb keeps only in-frame clonotypes and omits some of them. This sample has about 110,000 clones, with 80% to 90% found just once. The specimen was peripheral blood. The receptors originated from a human donor in a cohort sampled during active COVID-19. Both conserved end residues are part of each CDR3. The D gene is left open where the match is weak. Size tells how often a clone was seen (once, few, many) or the class of an expanded clone, and some rows leave it out.

j_gene,v_gene,d_gene,abundance,CDR3aa,CDR3nt
TRBJ1-1,TRBV5-5,.,.,CASSLDPPREAFF,TGTGCCAGCAGCTTGGACCCCCCACGGGAAGCTTTCTTT
TRBJ2-7,TRBV19,TRBD1,.,CASSTGTGAYEQYF,TGTGCCAGTAGTACGGGGACAGGGGCATACGAGCAGTACTTC
TRBJ1-1,TRBV6-6,TRBD1,.,CASQGGQMNTEAFF,TGTGCCAGCCAGGGGGGCCAGATGAACACTGAAGCTTTCTTT
TRBJ2-1,TRBV5-1,TRBD2,.,CASSLDSIRGGVNEQFF,TGCGCCAGCAGCTTGGATTCAATAAGGGGAGGGGTAAATGAGCAGTTCTTC
TRBJ2-5,TRBV3-1/TRBV3-2,TRBD2,once,CASSPFPGLAGGPVETQYF,TGTGCCAGCAGCCCCTTTCCGGGACTAGCGGGGGGGCCGGTGGAGACCCAGTACTTC
TRBJ1-2,TRBV2,TRBD1,.,CASTTEGGWSGYTF,TGTGCCAGCACTACCGAAGGGGGCTGGAGTGGCTACACCTTC
TRBJ1-2,TRBV10-3,TRBD1,.,CAISDRQGGQGYTF,TGTGCCATCAGTGACAGACAGGGGGGTCAAGGCTACACCTTC
TRBJ1-1,TRBV5-1,TRBD1,.,CASSLGDRAHSNMNTEAFF,TGCGCCAGCAGCTTGGGAGACAGGGCGCATTCTAACATGAACACTGAAGCTTTCTTT
TRBJ2-7,TRBV4-1,.,.,CASSQDRGTNEQYF,TGCGCCAGCAGCCAAGATCGGGGTACCAACGAGCAGTACTTC
TRBJ2-1,TRBV6-2/TRBV6-3,.,.,CASSSIQGWNEQFF,TGTGCCAGCAGTAGTATACAGGGATGGAATGAGCAGTTCTTC
TRBJ2-2,TRBV7-3,.,.,CASSLNGNTGELFF,TGTGCCAGCAGCTTAAACGGTAACACCGGGGAGCTGTTTTTT
TRBJ2-1,TRBV11-3,.,.,CASSLDLQGEQFF,TGTGCCAGCAGCTTAGATCTACAGGGTGAGCAGTTCTTC
TRBJ1-5,TRBV7-9,TRBD1,few,CASSGATGTQPQHF,TGTGCCAGCAGCGGCGCGACAGGGACTCAGCCCCAGCATTTT
TRBJ2-5,TRBV20-1,TRBD2,few,CSASSWTSGSQETQYF,TGCAGTGCTAGTTCATGGACTAGCGGGAGCCAAGAGACCCAGTACTTC
TRBJ2-1,TRBV11-2,TRBD2,.,CASSLGRTSDNEQFF,TGTGCCAGCAGCTTAGGAAGGACTAGTGACAATGAGCAGTTCTTC
TRBJ2-7,TRBV24-1,.,.,CATSDYRGEQYF,TGTGCCACCAGTGATTACCGCGGGGAGCAGTACTTC
TRBJ2-3,TRBV7-9,TRBD2,.,CASSLGLAEGADTQYF,TGTGCCAGCAGCTTAGGGCTAGCGGAGGGCGCAGATACGCAGTATTTT
TRBJ1-1,TRBV5-8,.,.,CASSLWQGGTEAFF,TGTGCCAGCAGCTTGTGGCAGGGAGGTACTGAAGCTTTCTTT
TRBJ1-2,TRBV18,.,.,CASSPESRTDYGYTF,TGTGCCAGCTCACCGGAGTCCCGGACAGACTATGGCTACACCTTC
TRBJ1-2,TRBV27,.,.,CASRTVRGYTF,TGTGCCAGCAGGACAGTTCGAGGCTACACCTTC
TRBJ1-1,TRBV7-9,TRBD1,once,CASSLDLGQANEAFF,TGTGCCAGCAGCTTAGACCTCGGACAGGCGAATGAAGCTTTCTTT
TRBJ2-2,TRBV7-3,.,few,CASTSWQDNTGELFF,TGTGCCAGCACCTCGTGGCAGGATAACACCGGGGAGCTGTTTTTT
TRBJ2-2,TRBV5-8,TRBD1,few,CASSPDRAPNTGELFF,TGTGCCAGCAGCCCTGACAGGGCTCCGAACACCGGGGAGCTGTTTTTT
TRBJ2-1,TRBV7-9,.,.,CASSLQTSSVLNEQFF,TGTGCCAGCAGCCTACAGACTAGTAGTGTTTTAAATGAGCAGTTCTTC
TRBJ2-2,TRBV6-4,TRBD2,few,CASTPTAGGFTGELFF,TGTGCCAGCACCCCCACAGCGGGGGGGTTTACCGGGGAGCTGTTTTTT
TRBJ1-1,TRBV6-1,.,.,CASSDLTGIGTEAFF,TGTGCCAGCAGTGACCTCACAGGGATCGGCACTGAAGCTTTCTTT
TRBJ2-3,TRBV3-1/TRBV3-2,.,.,CASSQAGTDTQYF,TGTGCCAGCAGCCAAGCTGGCACAGATACGCAGTATTTT
TRBJ1-1,TRBV7-2,.,.,CASSLVGLNTEAFF,TGTGCCAGCAGCTTAGTGGGGCTGAACACTGAAGCTTTCTTT
TRBJ1-2,TRBV10-2,TRBD1,.,CASSKTGGADGYTF,TGCGCCAGCAGCAAGACAGGGGGCGCTGATGGCTACACCTTC
TRBJ1-6,TRBV3-1/TRBV3-2,.,few,CASSQQQGVGSPLHF,TGTGCCAGCAGCCAACAACAGGGCGTGGGTTCACCCCTCCACTTT
TRBJ2-1,TRBV3-1/TRBV3-2,TRBD2,.,CASSHVRGGGGEQFF,TGTGCCAGCAGCCACGTGCGGGGGGGCGGAGGTGAGCAGTTCTTC
TRBJ1-1,TRBV27,TRBD1,.,CASSHYRQGLSEAFF,TGTGCCAGCAGTCATTACCGACAGGGATTAAGTGAAGCTTTCTTT